This TCR beta chain was captured in a study of T cell changes during pregnancy in multiple sclerosis. The CDR3 extends over 18 amino acids. Profiled with immunoSEQ multiplex PCR; TCRdb holds only in-frame clones, not every one. The sample has roughly 24,000 clones, over 75% seen once. This TCR derives from a female donor with multiple sclerosis, enrolled in a pregnancy study. This chain links TRBV21-1 with TRBJ2-1; the DNA was not used to check the table's D call, TRBD2. TRBV21-1 is reported as a pseudogene. This specimen consisted of CD8+ T cells from peripheral blood mononuclear cells, obtained after pregnancy. CDR3: CASSKDGPSGRYYNEQFF. The CDR3 bases are TGTGCCAGCAGCAAAGACGGGCCTAGCGGACGTTACTACAATGAGCAGTTCTTC.